These 7 T cell receptor beta chains were sequenced from one sample in a study of OX40 agonist ivuxolimab in advanced cancers. Produced via immunoSEQ multiplex PCR; TCRdb's table is partial and in-frame only. The repertoire includes roughly 44,000 clones, roughly 86% of them detected once, and about 13% sits in the top ten. Source: CD4+ or CD8+ T cells sorted from blood, taken in a trial of the OX40 agonist ivuxolimab. These receptor sequences come from an adult with an advanced solid tumor such as melanoma, head and neck, liver or kidney cancer.

The rearrangement links TRBV7-2 to TRBJ1-5; no reliable D call. This CDR3 region has 16 residues. Trimming shortened V by 2 bases and J by 0 bases, and 11 bases separated the two germline ends. The germline V gene has CDR1 SGHTA and CDR2 FQGNSA. CDR3 bases: TGTGCCAGCAGCTTAAGGAGTACACATAGCAATCAGCCCCAGCATTTT. Its translation: CASSLRSTHSNQPQHF.

The J gene is TRBJ1-4, the V gene TRBV5-1; no clear D. The V gene's germline CDR1 is SGHRS and CDR2 YFSETQ. There are 15 residues in the CDR3. Trimming removed 7 bases from V and 8 bases from J, with 21 bases in between. This chain's CDR3 is CASGNSVSSGEKLFF. The CDR3, as DNA: TGCGCCAGCGGCAATTCCGTGTCTTCCGGGGAAAAACTGTTTTTT.

The V call is TRBV11-2, the J call TRBJ2-4, with 9 nucleotides matching TRBD1. In germline, CDR1 is SGHAT, CDR2 FQNNGV. The CDR3 is made up of 18 amino acids. The junction had 10 bases not matched to a gene; V was cut back by 4 bases and J by 0 bases. CDR3 sequence reads: CASSSPGWDRVAKNIQYF. The DNA of the CDR3 is TGTGCCAGCAGCTCCCCCGGGTGGGACAGGGTAGCCAAAAACATTCAGTACTTC.

The chain combines TRBV9 with TRBJ1-4, with 7 bases matching TRBD1. V trimming: 4 bases; J trimming: 5 bases; junction bases outside the gene matches: 8. Per germline, CDR1 SGDLS and CDR2 YYNGEE. The CDR3 loop spans 15 amino acids. In DNA form, the CDR3 reads TGTGCCAGCAGCTCTAGCCACAGGGGAAATGAAAAACTGTTTTTT. Translation gives CASSSSHRGNEKLFF.

The V call is TRBV12-5, the J call TRBJ1-4; no clear D. The CDR3 length is 12 residues. Between the trimmed V and J ends, which lost 4 bases and 2 bases, there was a span of 2 bases. Per the germline V gene, CDR1 is LGHNT and CDR2 is FRNRAP. Written as DNA, the CDR3 is TGTGCTAGTGGTTGGACTAATGAAAAACTGTTTTTT. Translated, it gives CASGWTNEKLFF.

This clone appeared a single time. The rearrangement links TRBV18 to TRBJ2-3; D is undetermined. Germline loops: CDR1 KGHSH, CDR2 LQKENI. Trimming took off 3 bases at V and 0 bases at J, with 10 bases between the two ends. The CDR3 is 15 residues long. CDR3 loop: CASSPAVQSTDTQYF. In DNA, the CDR3 is TGTGCCAGCTCACCCGCAGTCCAGAGCACAGATACGCAGTATTTT.

The V and J genes are TRBV6-5 and TRBJ2-1; no reliable D call. Trimming took off 2 bases at V and 9 bases at J, with 5 bases between the two ends. The CDR3 spans 11 residues. Germline CDR1 reads MNHEY; CDR2 reads SVGAGI. The DNA of the CDR3 is TGTGCCAGCAGTTACCATAGTGAGCAGTTCTTC. It encodes CASSYHSEQFF.